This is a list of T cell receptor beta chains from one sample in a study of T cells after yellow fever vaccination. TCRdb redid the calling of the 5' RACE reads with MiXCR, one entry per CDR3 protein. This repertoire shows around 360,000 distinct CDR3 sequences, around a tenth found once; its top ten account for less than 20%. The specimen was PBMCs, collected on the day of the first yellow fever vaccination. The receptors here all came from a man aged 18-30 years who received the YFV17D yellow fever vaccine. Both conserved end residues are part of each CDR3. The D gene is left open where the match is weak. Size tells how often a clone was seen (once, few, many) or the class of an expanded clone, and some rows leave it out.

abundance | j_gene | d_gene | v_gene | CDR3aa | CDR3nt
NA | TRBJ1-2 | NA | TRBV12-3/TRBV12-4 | CASSLYEGSGYTF | TGTGCCAGCAGTTTATATGAAGGGAGTGGCTACACCTTC
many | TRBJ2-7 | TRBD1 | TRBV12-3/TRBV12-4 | CASSSGQGYEQYF | TGTGCCAGCAGTTCAGGACAGGGCTACGAGCAGTACTTC
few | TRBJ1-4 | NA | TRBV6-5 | CASSHGVGSTNEKLFF | TGTGCCAGCAGTCACGGGGTCGGCTCAACTAATGAAAAACTGTTTTTT
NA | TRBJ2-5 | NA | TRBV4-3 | CASSQDSRSREETQYF | TGCGCCAGCAGCCAAGATTCTCGATCCCGGGAAGAGACCCAGTACTTC
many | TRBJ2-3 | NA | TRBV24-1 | CASATVSTDTQYF | TGTGCCAGCGCGACAGTTTCCACAGATACGCAGTATTTT
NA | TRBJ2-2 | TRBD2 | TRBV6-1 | CASRRLAANTGELFF | TGTGCCAGCCGACGACTAGCCGCGAACACCGGGGAGCTGTTTTTT
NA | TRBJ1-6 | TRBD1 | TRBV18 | CASSPPGQGSSYNSPLHF | TGTGCCAGCTCACCTCCGGGACAGGGGAGCTCCTATAATTCACCCCTCCACTTT
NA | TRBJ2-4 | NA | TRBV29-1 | CSVGIAKNIQYF | TGCAGCGTTGGCATAGCCAAAAACATTCAGTACTTC
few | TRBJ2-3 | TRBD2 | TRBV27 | CASSVLAGGYTQYF | TGTGCCAGCAGTGTCTTAGCGGGGGGTTATACGCAGTATTTT
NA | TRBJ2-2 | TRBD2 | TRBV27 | CASSPRAGGPGTGELFF | TGTGCCAGCAGTCCCCGAGCGGGGGGGCCGGGCACCGGGGAGCTGTTTTTT
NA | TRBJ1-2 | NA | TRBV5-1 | CASSLGGLDGANYGYTF | TGCGCCAGCAGCTTGGGAGGACTCGACGGAGCTAACTATGGCTACACCTTC
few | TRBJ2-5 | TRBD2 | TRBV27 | CASQPDPWASGGGETQYF | TGTGCCAGCCAACCTGACCCATGGGCTAGCGGGGGGGGTGAGACCCAGTACTTC
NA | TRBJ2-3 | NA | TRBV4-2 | CASSQRLEEGTDTQYF | TGTGCCAGCAGCCAACGACTGGAGGAGGGCACAGATACGCAGTATTTT
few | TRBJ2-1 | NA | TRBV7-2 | CASSAPSSASSYNEQFF | TGTGCCAGCAGCGCCCCGTCTAGCGCTAGCTCCTACAATGAGCAGTTCTTC
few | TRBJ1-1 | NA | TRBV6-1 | CASSPIAMNTEAFF | TGTGCCAGCAGCCCCATAGCGATGAACACTGAAGCTTTCTTT
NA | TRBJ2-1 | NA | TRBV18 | CASSPVAQGSYNEQFF | TGTGCCAGCTCACCAGTTGCACAGGGATCGTACAATGAGCAGTTCTTC
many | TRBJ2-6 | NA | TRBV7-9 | CASSSPKTGANVLTF | TGTGCCAGCAGCTCACCAAAAACTGGGGCCAACGTCCTGACTTTC
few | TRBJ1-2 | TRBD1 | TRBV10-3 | CAVHGGQGSEGYTF | TGTGCCGTCCACGGGGGACAGGGCTCGGAGGGCTACACCTTC
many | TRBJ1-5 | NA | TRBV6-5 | CASSYQPQHF | TGTGCCAGCAGTTACCAGCCCCAGCATTTT
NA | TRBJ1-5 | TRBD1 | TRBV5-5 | CASRAGTGLSGGNQPQHF | TGTGCCAGCAGGGCCGGGACAGGTCTCTCCGGCGGCAATCAGCCCCAGCATTTT
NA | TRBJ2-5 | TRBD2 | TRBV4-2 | CASSQDAGGAETQYF | TGTGCCAGCAGCCAAGACGCGGGGGGCGCGGAGACCCAGTACTTC
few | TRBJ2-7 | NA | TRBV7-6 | CASSPRSGFSYEQYF | TGTGCCAGCAGCCCCCGGAGCGGATTCTCCTACGAGCAGTACTTC
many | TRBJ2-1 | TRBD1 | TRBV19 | CASSIGSGTGSFF | TGTGCCAGTAGTATTGGCTCCGGGACAGGGTCGTTCTTC
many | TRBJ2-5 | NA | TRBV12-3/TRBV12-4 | CASSLRPGEETQYF | TGTGCCAGCAGTTTACGGCCAGGGGAAGAGACCCAGTACTTC
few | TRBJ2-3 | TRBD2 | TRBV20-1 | CSAAAGGADTQYF | TGCAGTGCTGCAGCGGGAGGAGCAGATACGCAGTATTTT
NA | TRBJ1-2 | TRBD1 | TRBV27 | CASSHYRQGEGYTF | TGTGCCAGCAGTCACTATCGACAGGGGGAGGGCTACACCTTC
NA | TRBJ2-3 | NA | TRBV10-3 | CAISWRDRGSDTQYF | TGTGCCATCTCATGGCGGGACCGGGGGTCCGATACGCAGTATTTT
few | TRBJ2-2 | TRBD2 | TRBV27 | CASSDASGGPPDGELFF | TGTGCCAGCAGTGACGCTAGCGGGGGTCCCCCGGACGGGGAGCTGTTTTTT
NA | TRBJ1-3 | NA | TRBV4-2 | CASSQENRAGNTIYF | TGTGCCAGCAGCCAAGAGAATAGGGCTGGAAACACCATATATTTT
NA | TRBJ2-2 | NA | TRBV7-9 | CASTLGYPTGELFF | TGTGCCAGCACCCTGGGGTATCCGACCGGGGAGCTGTTTTTT
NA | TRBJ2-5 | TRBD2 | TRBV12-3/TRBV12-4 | CASSFRTSGAGEKKTQYF | TGTGCCAGCAGTTTTCGGACTAGCGGGGCTGGGGAAAAAAAGACCCAGTACTTC
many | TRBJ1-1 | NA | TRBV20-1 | CLGGGGTEAFF | TGCCTGGGAGGGGGGGGAACTGAAGCTTTCTTT
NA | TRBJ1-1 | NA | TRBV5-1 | CASRGVAEAFF | TGCGCCAGCAGGGGTGTGGCTGAAGCTTTCTTT
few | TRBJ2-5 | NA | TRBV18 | CASSPFSSGQTGYGQETQYF | TGTGCCAGCTCACCATTTTCTTCGGGACAAACAGGGTACGGACAAGAGACCCAGTACTTC
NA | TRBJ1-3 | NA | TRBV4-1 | CASSQGSGSGNTIYF | TGCGCCAGCAGCCAAGGCTCCGGTTCTGGAAACACCATATATTTT
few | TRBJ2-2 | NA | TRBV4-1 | CASSQDGLNRNTGELFF | TGCGCCAGCAGCCAAGATGGGTTAAACAGGAACACCGGGGAGCTGTTTTTT
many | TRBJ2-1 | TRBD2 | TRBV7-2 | CASSLASGAYNEQFF | TGCGCCAGCAGCTTGGCTAGCGGAGCCTACAATGAGCAGTTCTTC
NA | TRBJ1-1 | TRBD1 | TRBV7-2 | CASTQQGMNTEAFF | TGTGCCAGCACCCAACAGGGGATGAACACTGAAGCTTTCTTT
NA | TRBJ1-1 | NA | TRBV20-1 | CSASDTLNTEAFF | TGCAGTGCTTCCGACACACTAAACACTGAAGCTTTCTTT
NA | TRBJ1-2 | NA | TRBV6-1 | CASHSSGETNYGYTF | TGTGCCAGTCACTCGAGCGGGGAAACTAACTATGGCTACACCTTC
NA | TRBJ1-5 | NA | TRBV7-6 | CASSLVGGGSNQPHHF | NA